The next 17 T cell receptor beta chains were all read from a single sample in a study of shared clonotypes between healthy human individuals. Clones were sequenced by immunoSEQ multiplex PCR, and TCRdb holds only the in-frame ones, with some missing. The data contain more than 1 million clones, 78% of them singletons. Specimen: memory CD4+ T cells from PBMCs. The sample's subset: CD45RA-negative fraction. The origin of the receptors is a man between 18 and 29 years old in good health. Some clones in this sample may be carry-over from other donors' samples.

V is TRBV5-1 and J is TRBJ2-5; 7 bases are a match to TRBD1. The V gene end was trimmed by 4 bases and the J gene end by 5 bases; junction bases not matched to a gene: 5. In germline, CDR1 is SGHRS, CDR2 YFSETQ. The CDR3 is made up of 13 amino acids. The CDR3 coding sequence is TGCGCCAGCAGCCCGACAGGGACCGAGACCCAGTACTTC. Protein product: CASSPTGTETQYF.

Only a few counts were recorded for this clone. This chain joins TRBV5-6 and TRBJ2-5; 11 bases match TRBD2. With 0 bases clipped from V and 11 bases from J, the junction kept 6 bases outside the gene matches. The germline V gene has CDR1 SGHDT and CDR2 YYEEEE. The CDR3 sequence is 14 residues long. CDR3 DNA sequence: TGTGCCAGCAGCTTGGGGACTAGCGGGCTCGGGCAGTACTTC. Translation gives CASSLGTSGLGQYF. Together with reference TRBV5-6 and TRBJ2-5, the CDR3 gives the full variable domain: DAGVTQSPTHLIKTRGQQVTLRCSPKSGHDTVSWYQQALGQGPQFIFQYYEEEERQRGNFPDRFSGHQFPNYSSELNVNALLLGDSALYLCASSLGTSGLGQYFGPGTRLLVL.

This rearrangement joins TRBV11-2 to TRBJ2-5; TRBD1 matches at 9 bases. The V and J ends lost 2 bases and 3 bases, in that order; junction bases with no gene match: 4. CDR1 and CDR2 from the germline V gene are SGHAT and FQNNGV. This CDR3 spans 15 amino acids. CDR3 sequence reads: CASSLIGTGKETQYF. The CDR3 DNA sequence: TGTGCCAGCAGCTTAATCGGGACAGGGAAAGAGACCCAGTACTTC. The full variable domain, in which reference TRBV11-2 and TRBJ2-5 provide the parts outside the CDR3, is EAGVAQSPRYKIIEKRQSVAFWCNPISGHATLYWYQQILGQGPKLLIQFQNNGVVDDSQLPKDRFSAERLKGVDSTLKIQPAKLEDSAVYLCASSLIGTGKETQYFGPGTRLLVL.

V is TRBV7-8 and J is TRBJ1-5; TRBD1 matches 7 bases. This CDR3 comprises 15 residues. Germline values: CDR1 SGHVS, CDR2 FQNEAQ. With 5 bases clipped from V and 1 base from J, the junction kept 5 bases outside the gene matches. The CDR3 DNA follows: TGTGCCAGCAGCCCCAACAGGGGAAGCAATCAGCCCCAGCATTTT. As protein: CASSPNRGSNQPQHF.

The count of this clone is one. The chain links TRBV6-1 to TRBJ1-5, with a possible D match to TRBD1 (5 bases). Germline V gene sequence: CDR1 MNHNS, CDR2 SASEGT. The CDR3 is 14 residues long. V was clipped by 7 bases and J by 2 bases, with 12 bases between them. This CDR3 reads CASTRGVGNQPQHF. The CDR3 coding sequence is TGTGCCAGCACAAGAGGGGTGGGCAATCAGCCCCAGCATTTT.

The chain uses TRBV5-1 and TRBJ2-2; no definite D call. The CDR3 runs to 14 residues. Trimming took 2 bases from V and 3 from J, leaving 8 bases between them. Germline V lookup: CDR1 SGHRS, CDR2 YFSETQ. This CDR3 is CASSFDADTGELFF. In DNA, the CDR3 is TGCGCCAGCAGCTTTGACGCCGACACCGGGGAGCTGTTTTTT. The full variable domain, with the rest looked up from reference TRBV5-1 and TRBJ2-2, is KAGVTQTPRYLIKTRGQQVTLSCSPISGHRSVSWYQQTPGQGLQFLFEYFSETQRNKGNFPGRFSGRQFSNSRSEMNVSTLELGDSALYLCASSFDADTGELFFGEGSRLTVL.

This rearrangement joins TRBV10-3 to TRBJ2-3, with TRBD2 matching over 7 bases. In germline, CDR1 is ENHRY, CDR2 SYGVKD. This CDR3 is built from 16 residues. The ends lost 3 bases at V and 2 bases at J; junction bases unmatched: 8. CDR3 region: CAISDLAAGPTDTQYF. Written as DNA, the CDR3 is TGTGCCATCAGTGATTTGGCAGCGGGGCCCACAGATACGCAGTATTTT.

The genes are TRBV5-4 and TRBJ2-1, with 10 positions matching TRBD2. The CDR3 spans 17 residues. V was pared by 4 bases and J by 4 bases, with 11 bases of the junction left unmatched. CDR1 and CDR2 (germline): SGHNT, YYREEE (reference sequence). CDR3 coding DNA: TGTGCCAGCAGCCTGCCCATCCTAGCGGGAGAATACAATGAGCAGTTCTTC. Translated, it gives CASSLPILAGEYNEQFF.

The chain carries TRBV7-2 and TRBJ2-2; 8 nucleotides match TRBD2. V shed 2 bases, J shed 7 bases, and the junction held 6 bases outside the gene matches. Looked up from germline, CDR1 is SGHTA and CDR2 is FQGNSA. The CDR3 extends over 15 amino acids. CDR3 bases: TGTGCCAGCAGCTTACCGGCCGGGGGGGTCGGGGAGCTGTTTTTT. This sequence encodes CASSLPAGGVGELFF.

The gene calls are TRBV5-6 and TRBJ2-3; the match to TRBD2 covers 10 bases. The CDR3 has 14 residues. The germline V gene has CDR1 SGHDT and CDR2 YYEEEE. V lost 4 bases, J lost 2 bases, and 1 base stayed unmatched. The CDR3 DNA follows: TGTGCCAGCAGCCTAGCGGGAGCCACAGATACGCAGTATTTT. Translation: CASSLAGATDTQYF.

V and J are TRBV30 and TRBJ2-3; a weak D match, TRBD2 (6 bases). The CDR3 runs 15 residues. CDR1 GTSNPN and CDR2 SVGIG come from the germline V gene (reference sequence). The V end lost 2 bases, the J end lost 0 bases, and 12 bases lay between the germline ends. The CDR3 nucleotides read TGTGCCTGGAGTTGGGGTAGCGGTAGCACAGATACGCAGTATTTT. Amino acid sequence: CAWSWGSGSTDTQYF. Full variable domain (missing parts from reference TRBV30 and TRBJ2-3): SQTIHQWPATLVQPVGSPLSLECTVEGTSNPNLYWYRQAAGRGLQLLFYSVGIGQISSEVPQNLSASRPQDRQFILSSKKLLLSDSGFYLCAWSWGSGSTDTQYFGPGTRLTVL.

The rearrangement joins TRBV7-3 to TRBJ2-1; D unresolved. Trimming removed 2 bases from V and 9 bases from J, with 11 bases in between. Germline values: CDR1 SGHTA, CDR2 FQGTGA. The CDR3 runs to 13 residues. The CDR3 DNA sequence: TGTGCCAGCAGCTTATTCTCCGGTAGTGAGCAGTTCTTC. Its translation: CASSLFSGSEQFF.

This chain joins TRBV4-3 and TRBJ1-2, with D perhaps TRBD1 (6 bases). V lost 3 bases and J 4 bases, leaving 18 bases between the germline ends. The CDR3 length is 16 residues. The germline CDR1 and CDR2 sequences are LGHNA and YSLEER. The CDR3 region has the DNA TGCGCCAGCAGCCAGGGGCTAACCACAGGGTTCTATGGCTACACCTTC. Its protein is CASSQGLTTGFYGYTF.

This sequence joins TRBV5-4 and TRBJ2-5; D gene uncertain. CDR1 and CDR2 from the germline V gene are SGHNT and YYREEE (reference sequence). V lost 1 base and J 5 bases, leaving 15 bases between the germline ends. The length of the CDR3 is 15 residues. The CDR3 coding sequence is TGTGCCAGCAGCTTGCAGTGGGCCCCCCAGGAGACCCAGTACTTC. This codes for CASSLQWAPQETQYF. Complete variable domain (other parts from reference TRBV5-4 and TRBJ2-5): ETGVTQSPTHLIKTRGQQVTLRCSSQSGHNTVSWYQQALGQGPQFIFQYYREEENGRGNFPPRFSGLQFPNYSSELNVNALELDDSALYLCASSLQWAPQETQYFGPGTRLLVL.

This clone was recorded a few times. This chain links TRBV30 with TRBJ1-1, with no clear D. Deletions cut 1 base from V and 5 bases from J, with 5 bases between. The CDR3 sequence is 11 residues long. Germline-derived CDR1 and CDR2 are GTSNPN and SVGIG (reference sequence). CDR3 nucleotides: TGTGCCTGGAGTGAGGCGACTGAAGCTTTCTTT. Translated: CAWSEATEAFF.

Note on this clone: Other nucleotide sequences in the sample specify the same CDR3. The rearrangement joins TRBV7-3 to TRBJ1-1, with TRBD1 identical over 7 bases. Losses at the gene ends were 4 bases for V and 1 base for J; bases not matched to a gene: 3. Germline lookup yields CDR1 SGHTA and CDR2 FQGTGA. The CDR3 is 14 amino acids. CDR3 in amino acids: CASSSGTANTEAFF. In DNA form, the CDR3 reads TGTGCCAGCAGCTCCGGGACAGCGAACACTGAAGCTTTCTTT. The variable domain in full, with the rest retrieved from reference TRBV7-3 and TRBJ1-1, is GAGVSQTPSNKVTEKGKYVELRCDPISGHTALYWYRQSLGQGPEFLIYFQGTGAADDSGLPNDRFFAVRPEGSVSTLKIQRTERGDSAVYLCASSSGTANTEAFFGQGTRLTVV.

The rearrangement joins TRBV7-9 to TRBJ2-7, with 8 bases identical to TRBD1. This CDR3 region has 13 residues. V lost 5 bases to trimming and J lost 2 bases; unmatched junction nucleotides: 2. Germline V lookup: CDR1 SEHNR, CDR2 FQNEAQ (reference sequence). DNA for the CDR3: TGTGCCAGCAGCCGACAGGGGACCTACGAGCAGTACTTC. It yields the protein CASSRQGTYEQYF.